This passage covers 11 T cell receptor beta chains from one sample sequenced in a study of blood T cell repertoires in COVID-19. Clones were sequenced by immunoSEQ multiplex PCR, and TCRdb holds only the in-frame ones, with some missing. The table records 30,000 to 40,000 clones, more than 90% of them present only once. The specimen was peripheral blood. The receptors here all came from an elderly woman with acute or convalescent COVID-19.

The chain joins TRBV23-1 to TRBJ1-2; a weak D match, TRBD1 (6 bases). TRBV23-1 is placed among ORFs of uncertain function. V lost 2 bases and J 0 bases, leaving 10 bases between the germline ends. The CDR3 length is 15 residues. The CDR3 nucleotides read TGCGCCAGCAGTCAAGACAGGAGATCTAACTATGGCTACACCTTC. This codes for CASSQDRRSNYGYTF.

J is TRBJ2-7 and V is TRBV2; D may be TRBD2 (6 bases). The V and J ends lost 4 bases and 5 bases respectively, with 12 bases between them. Germline V gene data show CDR1 as SNHLY and CDR2 as FYNNEI. This CDR3 contains 13 residues. The CDR3 DNA sequence: TGTGCCAGCAGTGCCCTGGGACTCAACGAGCAGTACTTC. It codes for CASSALGLNEQYF.

The chain is built from TRBV3-1 (or the pseudogene TRBV3-2) and TRBJ2-7, with 10 bases matching TRBD2. The CDR3 covers 16 residues. Unmatched junction bases numbered 5, after V lost 0 bases and J lost 3 bases. Looked up from germline, CDR1 is LGHDT and CDR2 is YNNKEL (reference sequence). Written as DNA, the CDR3 is TGTGCCAGCAGCCAAGATCCTAGCGGGGGCAGCTACGAGCAGTACTTC. Amino acid sequence: CASSQDPSGGSYEQYF.

The chain combines TRBV7-8 with TRBJ2-3; D might be TRBD1 (6 bases). Trimming stripped 1 base from V and 9 bases from J, with 11 bases between. Germline CDR1 SGHVS, CDR2 FQNEAQ. The CDR3 spans 13 residues. CDR3 sequence reads: CASSLEAQGTQYF. CDR3 in DNA: TGTGCCAGCAGCTTAGAGGCCCAGGGGACGCAGTATTTT.

The chain combines TRBV5-1 with TRBJ1-2, with 8 bases fitting TRBD1. The CDR3 extends over 13 amino acids. CDR1 SGHRS and CDR2 YFSETQ come from the germline V gene. J lost 7 bases, V lost 7 bases, and 9 bases had no gene match. The CDR3 region has the DNA TGCGCCAGCGCGACAGGGGACAATCTTGGCTACACCTTC. It yields the protein CASATGDNLGYTF.

The chain has TRBV30 and TRBJ1-1, with 7 bases identical to TRBD1. The length of the CDR3 is 16 residues. Unmatched junction bases numbered 8, after V lost 0 bases and J lost 1 base. Germline-derived CDR1 and CDR2 are GTSNPN and SVGIG (reference sequence). The CDR3 DNA reads TGTGCCTGGAGTGTACCACGGACAGGCGGGAACACTGAAGCTTTCTTT. It yields the protein CAWSVPRTGGNTEAFF.

The chain combines TRBV3-1 (or the pseudogene TRBV3-2) with TRBJ1-2; TRBD1 agrees at 8 bases. Germline CDR1 LGHDT, CDR2 YNNKEL (reference sequence). This CDR3 spans 13 amino acids. J gave up 8 bases and V 1 base, and 3 bases lay outside the gene matches. The CDR3 loop is CASSQAGGWGYTF. The CDR3, as DNA: TGTGCCAGCAGCCAAGCAGGGGGCTGGGGCTACACCTTC.

The chain combines TRBV2 with TRBJ2-7; the D gene is possibly TRBD1 (6 bases). V was shortened by 4 bases and J by 2 bases, with 12 bases between the two germline ends. The CDR3 extends over 14 amino acids. Germline loops: CDR1 SNHLY, CDR2 FYNNEI. The CDR3 sequence is CASSAGTPTYEQYF. The CDR3 DNA reads as TGTGCCAGCAGTGCCGGGACACCTACCTACGAGCAGTACTTC.

Only a few counts were recorded for this clone. CDR3 sequence reads: CASSQGGGGAGDEQFF. In DNA, the CDR3 is TGTGCCAGCAGCCAAGGCGGCGGGGGGGCCGGGGATGAGCAGTTCTTC. The J gene is TRBJ2-1, the V gene TRBV16; TRBD2 aligns across 9 bases. CDR3 size: 16 residues. V gave up 2 bases and J gave up 8 bases; unmatched junction bases: 10. Germline CDR1 is KGHSY and CDR2 is FQNENV.

The V gene is TRBV5-1, the J gene TRBJ2-1; 8 bases fit TRBD2. The CDR3 sequence is 15 residues long. Germline values: CDR1 SGHRS, CDR2 YFSETQ. J gave up 6 bases and V 0 bases, and 5 bases lay outside the gene matches. The CDR3 nucleotides read TGCGCCAGCAGCTTGGGAGCGGGGGTGGGCAATGAGCAGTTCTTC. Translation: CASSLGAGVGNEQFF. Together with reference TRBV5-1 and TRBJ2-1, the CDR3 gives the full variable domain: KAGVTQTPRYLIKTRGQQVTLSCSPISGHRSVSWYQQTPGQGLQFLFEYFSETQRNKGNFPGRFSGRQFSNSRSEMNVSTLELGDSALYLCASSLGAGVGNEQFFGPGTRLTVL.

V is TRBV3-1 (or the pseudogene TRBV3-2) and J is TRBJ1-3; tentative D call: TRBD1 (6 bases). The CDR3 has 14 amino acids. CDR1 is LGHDT, CDR2 YNNKEL, per germline (reference sequence). V was clipped by 4 bases and J by 4 bases, with 11 bases between them. The CDR3 sequence: CASSPPGVGNTIYF. Here the CDR3 DNA reads TGTGCCAGCAGCCCCCCAGGGGTCGGAAACACCATATATTTT.